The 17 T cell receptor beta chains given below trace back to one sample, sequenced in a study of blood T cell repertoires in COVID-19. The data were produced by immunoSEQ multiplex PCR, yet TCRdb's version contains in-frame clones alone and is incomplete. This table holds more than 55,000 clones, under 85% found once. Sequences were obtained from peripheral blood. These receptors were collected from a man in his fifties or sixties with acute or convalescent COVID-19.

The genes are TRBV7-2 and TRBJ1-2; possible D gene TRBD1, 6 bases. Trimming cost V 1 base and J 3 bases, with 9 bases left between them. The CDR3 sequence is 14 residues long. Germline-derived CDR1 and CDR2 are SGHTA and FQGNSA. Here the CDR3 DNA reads TGTGCCAGCAGCTTAGACGGGGGGCACTATGGCTACACCTTC. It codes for CASSLDGGHYGYTF.

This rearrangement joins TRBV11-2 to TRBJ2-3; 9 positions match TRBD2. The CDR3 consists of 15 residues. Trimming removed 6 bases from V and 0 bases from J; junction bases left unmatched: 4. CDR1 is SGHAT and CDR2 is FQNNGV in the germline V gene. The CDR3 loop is CASRIAGESTDTQYF. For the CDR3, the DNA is TGTGCCAGCAGAATAGCGGGGGAAAGCACAGATACGCAGTATTTT.

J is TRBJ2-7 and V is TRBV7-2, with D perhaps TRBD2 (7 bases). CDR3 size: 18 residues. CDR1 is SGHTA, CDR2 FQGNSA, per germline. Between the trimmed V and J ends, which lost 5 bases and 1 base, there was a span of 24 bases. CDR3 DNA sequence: TGTGCCAGCAGCCCGAGTATAGGACGGGGGGCGATATCCTACGAGCAGTACTTC. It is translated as CASSPSIGRGAISYEQYF.

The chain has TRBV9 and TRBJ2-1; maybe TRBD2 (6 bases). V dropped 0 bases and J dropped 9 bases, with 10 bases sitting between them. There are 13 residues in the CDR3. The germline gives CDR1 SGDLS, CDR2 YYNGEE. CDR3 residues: CASSVEGGIEQFF. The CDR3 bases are TGTGCCAGCAGCGTAGAAGGCGGGATTGAGCAGTTCTTC. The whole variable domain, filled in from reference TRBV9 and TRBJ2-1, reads DSGVTQTPKHLITATGQRVTLRCSPRSGDLSVYWYQQSLDQGLQFLIQYYNGEERAKGNILERFSAQQFPDLHSELNLSSLELGDSALYFCASSVEGGIEQFFGPGTRLTVL.

The CDR3 sequence is CASSVGVGGAGQPQHF. The CDR3 nucleotides are TGTGCCAGCAGCGTAGGGGTAGGAGGGGCCGGGCAGCCCCAGCATTTT. J is TRBJ1-5 and V is TRBV9; TRBD1 might be the D (5 bases). This CDR3 is built from 16 residues. V shed 0 bases and J shed 7 bases, with 17 bases lying between them. The germline CDR1 and CDR2 sequences are SGDLS and YYNGEE.

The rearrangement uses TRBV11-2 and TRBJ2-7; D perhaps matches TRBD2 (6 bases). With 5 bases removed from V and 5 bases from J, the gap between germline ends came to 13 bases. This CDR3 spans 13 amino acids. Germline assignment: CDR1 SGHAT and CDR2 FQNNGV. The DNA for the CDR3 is TGTGCCAGCAGCGACGGGGGATTCCACGAGCAGTACTTC. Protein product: CASSDGGFHEQYF.

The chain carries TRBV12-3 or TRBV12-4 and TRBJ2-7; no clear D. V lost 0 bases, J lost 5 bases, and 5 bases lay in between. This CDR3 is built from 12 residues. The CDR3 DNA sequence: TGTGCCAGCAGTTTAGCGCAGAACGAGCAGTACTTC. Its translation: CASSLAQNEQYF.

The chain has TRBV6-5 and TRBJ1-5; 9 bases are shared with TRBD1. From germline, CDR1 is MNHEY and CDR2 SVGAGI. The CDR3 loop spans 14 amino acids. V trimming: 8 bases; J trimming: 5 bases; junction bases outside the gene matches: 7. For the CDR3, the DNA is TGTGCCAGCGGAGGGACAGGGTTGCATCAGCCCCAGCATTTT. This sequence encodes CASGGTGLHQPQHF.

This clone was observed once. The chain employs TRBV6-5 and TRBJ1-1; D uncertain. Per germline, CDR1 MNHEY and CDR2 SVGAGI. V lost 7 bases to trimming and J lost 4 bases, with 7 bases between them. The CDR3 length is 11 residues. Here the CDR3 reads CASKATTEAFF. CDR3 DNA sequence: TGTGCCAGCAAAGCCACCACTGAAGCTTTCTTT.

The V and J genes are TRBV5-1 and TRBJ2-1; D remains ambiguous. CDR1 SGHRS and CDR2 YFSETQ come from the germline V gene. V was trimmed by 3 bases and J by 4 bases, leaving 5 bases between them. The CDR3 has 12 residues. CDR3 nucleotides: TGCGCCAGCAGCTCAGATTACAATGAGCAGTTCTTC. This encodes CASSSDYNEQFF.

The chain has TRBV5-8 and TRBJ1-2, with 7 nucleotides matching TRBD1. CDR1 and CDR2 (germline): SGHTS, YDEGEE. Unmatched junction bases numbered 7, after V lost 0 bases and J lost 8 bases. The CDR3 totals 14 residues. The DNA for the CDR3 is TGTGCCAGCAGCTTGGTTGAGGGGGCTGGAGGCTACACCTTC. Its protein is CASSLVEGAGGYTF. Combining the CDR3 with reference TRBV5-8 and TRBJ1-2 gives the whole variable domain EAGVTQSPTHLIKTRGQQATLRCSPISGHTSVYWYQQALGLGLQFLLWYDEGEERNRGNFPPRFSGRQFPNYSSELNVNALELEDSALYLCASSLVEGAGGYTFGSGTRLTVV.

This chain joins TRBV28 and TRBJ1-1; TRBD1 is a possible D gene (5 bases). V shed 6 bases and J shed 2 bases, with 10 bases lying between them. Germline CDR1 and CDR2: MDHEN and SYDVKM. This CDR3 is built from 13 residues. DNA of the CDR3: TGTGCCAGCAGAAAGACAGATAACACTGAAGCTTTCTTT. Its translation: CASRKTDNTEAFF.

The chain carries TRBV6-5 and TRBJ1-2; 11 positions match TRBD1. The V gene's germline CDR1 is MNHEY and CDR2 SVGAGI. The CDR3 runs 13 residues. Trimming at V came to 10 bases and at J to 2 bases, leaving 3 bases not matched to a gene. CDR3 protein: CATWDRGNYGYTF. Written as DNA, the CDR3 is TGTGCCACCTGGGACAGGGGGAACTATGGCTACACCTTC.

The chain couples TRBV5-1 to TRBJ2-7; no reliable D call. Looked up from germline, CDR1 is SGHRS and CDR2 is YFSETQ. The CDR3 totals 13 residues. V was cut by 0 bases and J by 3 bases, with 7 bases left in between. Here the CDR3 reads CASSLDRNYEQYF. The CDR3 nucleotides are TGCGCCAGCAGCTTGGACAGAAACTACGAGCAGTACTTC.

DNA for the CDR3: TGTGCCAGCAGCTCCTGGGGCTCCGGGGGTTCCTACGAGCAGTACTTC. Residues: CASSSWGSGGSYEQYF. J is TRBJ2-7 and V is TRBV7-9, with D perhaps TRBD2 (6 bases). The CDR3 sequence is 16 residues long. Germline V gene lookup returns CDR1 SEHNR and CDR2 FQNEAQ (reference sequence). Trimming left V 4 bases short and J 1 base short, with 17 bases between.

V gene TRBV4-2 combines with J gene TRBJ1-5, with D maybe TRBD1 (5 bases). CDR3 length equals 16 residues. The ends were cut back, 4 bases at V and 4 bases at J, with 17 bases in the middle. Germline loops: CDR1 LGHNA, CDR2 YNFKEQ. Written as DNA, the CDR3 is TGTGCCAGCAGCCCCCCCTTGCAAAGACAGAATCAGCCCCAGCATTTT. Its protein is CASSPPLQRQNQPQHF.

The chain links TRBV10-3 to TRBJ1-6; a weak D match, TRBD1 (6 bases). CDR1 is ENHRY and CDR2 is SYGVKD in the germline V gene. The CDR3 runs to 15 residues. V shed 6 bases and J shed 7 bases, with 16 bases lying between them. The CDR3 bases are TGTGCCATCAGACTTGGACAGTCCGAAAATTCACCCCTCCACTTT. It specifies CAIRLGQSENSPLHF.